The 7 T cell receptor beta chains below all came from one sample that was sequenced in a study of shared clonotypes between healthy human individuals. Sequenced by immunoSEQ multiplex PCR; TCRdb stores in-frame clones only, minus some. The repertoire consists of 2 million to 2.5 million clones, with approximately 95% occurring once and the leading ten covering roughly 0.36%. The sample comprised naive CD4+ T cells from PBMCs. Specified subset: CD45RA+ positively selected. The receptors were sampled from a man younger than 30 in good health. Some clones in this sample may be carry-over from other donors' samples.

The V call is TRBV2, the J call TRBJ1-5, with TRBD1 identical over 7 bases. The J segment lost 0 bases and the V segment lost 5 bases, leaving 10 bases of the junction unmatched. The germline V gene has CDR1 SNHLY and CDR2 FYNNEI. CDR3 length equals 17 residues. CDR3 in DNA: TGTGCCAGCAGTAGACCGGGACAGATAATTAGCAATCAGCCCCAGCATTTT. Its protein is CASSRPGQIISNQPQHF. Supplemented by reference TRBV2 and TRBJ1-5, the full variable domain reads EPEVTQTPSHQVTQMGQEVILRCVPISNHLYFYWYRQILGQKVEFLVSFYNNEISEKSEIFDDQFSVERPDGSNFTLKIRSTKLEDSAMYFCASSRPGQIISNQPQHFGDGTRLSIL.

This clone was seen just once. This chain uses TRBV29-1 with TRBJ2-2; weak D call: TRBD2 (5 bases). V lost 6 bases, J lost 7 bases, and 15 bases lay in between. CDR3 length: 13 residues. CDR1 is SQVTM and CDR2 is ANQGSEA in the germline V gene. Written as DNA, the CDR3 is TGCAGCGTCCGGAGGCGTTTCGGCGGGGAGCTGTTTTTT. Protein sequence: CSVRRRFGGELFF.

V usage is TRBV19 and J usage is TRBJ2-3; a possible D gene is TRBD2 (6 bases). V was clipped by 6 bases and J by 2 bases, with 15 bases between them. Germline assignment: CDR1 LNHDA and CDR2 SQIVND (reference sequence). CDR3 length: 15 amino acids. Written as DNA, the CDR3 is TGTGCCAGTAGAGGGCTAGCGCCTTTCACAGATACGCAGTATTTT. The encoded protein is CASRGLAPFTDTQYF. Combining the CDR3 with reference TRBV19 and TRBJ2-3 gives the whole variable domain DGGITQSPKYLFRKEGQNVTLSCEQNLNHDAMYWYRQDPGQGLRLIYYSQIVNDFQKGDIAEGYSVSREKKESFPLTVTSAQKNPTAFYLCASRGLAPFTDTQYFGPGTRLTVL.

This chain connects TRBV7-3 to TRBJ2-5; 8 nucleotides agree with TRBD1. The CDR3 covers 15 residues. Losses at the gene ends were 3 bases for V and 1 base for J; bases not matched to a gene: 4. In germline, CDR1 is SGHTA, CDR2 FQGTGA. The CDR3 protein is CASSLVRGPQETQYF. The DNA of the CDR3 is TGTGCCAGCAGCTTGGTCAGGGGGCCCCAAGAGACCCAGTACTTC.

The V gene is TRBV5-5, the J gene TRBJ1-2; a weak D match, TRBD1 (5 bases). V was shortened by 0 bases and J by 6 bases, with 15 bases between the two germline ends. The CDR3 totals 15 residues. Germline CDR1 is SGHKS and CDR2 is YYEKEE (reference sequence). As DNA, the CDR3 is TGTGCCAGCAGCTTGGGACGCGGAGGGGCTAATGGCTACACCTTC. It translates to CASSLGRGGANGYTF.

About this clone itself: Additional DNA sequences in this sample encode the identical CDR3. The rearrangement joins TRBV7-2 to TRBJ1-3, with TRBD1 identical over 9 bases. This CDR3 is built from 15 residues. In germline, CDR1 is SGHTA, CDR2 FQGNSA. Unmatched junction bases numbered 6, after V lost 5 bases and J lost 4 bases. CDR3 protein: CASSLRDRAGNTIYF. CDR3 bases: TGTGCCAGCAGCCTCCGGGACAGGGCCGGAAACACCATATATTTT.

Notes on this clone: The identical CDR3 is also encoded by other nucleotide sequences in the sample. CDR3 DNA: TGTGCCAGCAGGCGACAGGGAAACTATGGCTACACCTTC. Translation gives CASRRQGNYGYTF. The chain links TRBV6-5 to TRBJ1-2; 7 bases agree with TRBD1. Germline CDR1 reads MNHEY; CDR2 reads SVGAGI. The V segment lost 6 bases and the J segment 2 bases; nucleotides outside the gene matches: 3. The CDR3 is made up of 13 amino acids.